This T cell receptor (beta chain) comes out of a study of early T cells in non-severe SARS-CoV-2 infection. The wider study: Sequencing input comprised bulk RNA from unsorted whole blood; chain pairing was not available.

Study-wide points: Missing private and CD4 specificities, VDJdb matching favored anti-spike CD8 responses.

Turning to this clonotype: Its antigen is not known.

The protocol attached unique molecular identifiers to individual cDNA molecules. TCRdb re-called the 5' RACE reads with MiXCR, one entry per CDR3 protein. The sample contains more than 25,000 distinct CDR3 sequences, about 4.2% of which appear only once. This CDR3 spans 12 amino acids. Trimming stripped 6 bases from V and 4 bases from J, with 9 bases between. CDR1 SNHLY and CDR2 FYNNEI come from the germline V gene. The chain combines TRBV2 with TRBJ1-1; no clear D. Sequenced material: whole blood. This receptor was taken from an adult who was a healthcare worker with PCR-confirmed SARS-CoV-2 infection or an uninfected control (not recorded which). CDR3 protein: CASSYSGTEAFF. DNA of the CDR3: TGTGCCAGCAGCTACTCCGGCACTGAAGCTTTCTTT.